This is a list of T cell receptor beta chains from one sample in a study of blood T cell repertoires in COVID-19. The protocol was immunoSEQ multiplex PCR, while the TCRdb copy is restricted to in-frame clones and leaves out a portion. The sample carries about 70,000 clones, roughly 76% recorded once. Sequenced sample: peripheral blood. These receptors came from a woman in her seventies with acute or convalescent COVID-19. Both conserved end residues are trimmed from each CDR3.

>TRBV18|12|TRBJ2-5
ASSPPGQEETQY
>TRBV6-1|12|TRBJ2-5
ASSEAPQGETQY
>TRBV4-1|15|TRBJ2-7
ASSQDPAPYHDYEQY
>TRBV29-1|11|TRBJ2-7
SVQGTSGIEQY
>TRBV23-1|16|TRBJ2-4
ASLVGRGQVKLENIQY
>TRBV5-8|12|TRBJ2-4
ASSGGLAGVGQY
>TRBV2|12|TRBJ1-5
ASSKRQGNQPQH
>TRBV15|13|TRBJ1-5
ATSRGGGGNQPQH
>TRBV2|11|TRBJ1-6
ASSRDSNSPLH
>TRBV25-1|12|TRBJ1-2
ASSRDRRPYGYT
>TRBV24-1|13|TRBJ2-5
ATSAGTGIQETQY
>TRBV5-5|13|TRBJ1-6
ASTHPGTGSSPLH
>TRBV4-2|13|TRBJ2-5
ASSQDGQPQETQY
>TRBV5-4|13|TRBJ2-3
ASSSDTLSTDTQY
>TRBV11-2|14|TRBJ1-5
ASSLGGSYSNQPQH
>TRBV11-2|14|TRBJ2-1
ASSLDLRSYYNEQF
>TRBV7-9|12|TRBJ2-1
ASSLPSGRNEQF
>TRBV5-4|15|TRBJ2-1
ASSLNLLAGGFPLQF
>TRBV5-1|12|TRBJ1-6
ASGRGERNSPLH
>TRBV11-3|13|TRBJ1-2
ASSLSAQAQRGYT
>TRBV11-2|13|TRBJ2-1
ASSFLGGIDNEQF
>TRBV9|14|TRBJ1-6
ASSAPGTVNNSPLH
>TRBV7-9|12|TRBJ1-1
ASSLAMPSREAF
>TRBV3-1/TRBV3-2|11|TRBJ1-1
ASSRIGGTEAF
>TRBV28|12|TRBJ1-2
ASSLRGTADGYT
>TRBV2|13|TRBJ1-1
ASTALGQALTEAF
>TRBV3-1/TRBV3-2|11|TRBJ2-1
ASRGQVGDEQF
>TRBV5-1|10|TRBJ2-7
ASSLGQYEQY
>TRBV15|14|TRBJ2-5
ATSRGLGGGEETQY
>TRBV7-8|12|TRBJ2-2
ASSLELGSRELF
>TRBV5-1|14|TRBJ2-1
ASSFPGLAVINEQF
>TRBV14|11|TRBJ2-5
ASSQGPRETQY
>TRBV7-9|15|TRBJ2-1
ASSLAAGTGSYNEQF
>TRBV19|13|TRBJ2-3
ASRPARASTDTQY
>TRBV5-1|14|TRBJ1-4
ASSPGGRAENEKLF
>TRBV7-9|12|TRBJ1-6
ASSPDSFNSPLH
>TRBV6-2/TRBV6-3|14|TRBJ2-1
ASSSPREGLYNEQF
>TRBV2|13|TRBJ1-5
ASSEGTVSSQPQH
>TRBV10-3|10|TRBJ2-3
AISVQSDTQY
>TRBV27|12|TRBJ1-2
ASRYRGPNYGYT
>TRBV18|11|TRBJ2-7
ASSPPTTTGQY
>TRBV7-9|14|TRBJ1-1
VAYRDTKRRNTEAF
>TRBV7-9|10|TRBJ2-7
ASSLYIYEQY
>TRBV18|13|TRBJ1-6
ASSPGDSWGSPLH
>TRBV19|11|TRBJ2-2
ASSINEAGELF
>TRBV3-1/TRBV3-2|11|TRBJ1-2
ASSQEVLRGYT